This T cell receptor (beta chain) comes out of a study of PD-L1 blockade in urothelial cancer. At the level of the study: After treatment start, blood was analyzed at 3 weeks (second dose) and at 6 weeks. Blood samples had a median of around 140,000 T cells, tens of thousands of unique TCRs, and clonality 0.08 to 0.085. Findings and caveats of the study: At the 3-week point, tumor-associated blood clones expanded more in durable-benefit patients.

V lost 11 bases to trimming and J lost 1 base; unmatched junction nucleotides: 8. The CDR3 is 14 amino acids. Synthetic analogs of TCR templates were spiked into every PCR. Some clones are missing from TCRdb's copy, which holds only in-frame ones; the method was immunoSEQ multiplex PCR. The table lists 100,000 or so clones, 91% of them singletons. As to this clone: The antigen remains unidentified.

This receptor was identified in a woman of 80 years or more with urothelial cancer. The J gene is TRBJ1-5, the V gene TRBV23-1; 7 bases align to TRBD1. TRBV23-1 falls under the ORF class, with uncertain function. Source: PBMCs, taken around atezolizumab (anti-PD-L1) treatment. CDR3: CAGRQGRSNQPQHF. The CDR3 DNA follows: TGCGCCGGTCGACAGGGACGGAGCAATCAGCCCCAGCATTTT.